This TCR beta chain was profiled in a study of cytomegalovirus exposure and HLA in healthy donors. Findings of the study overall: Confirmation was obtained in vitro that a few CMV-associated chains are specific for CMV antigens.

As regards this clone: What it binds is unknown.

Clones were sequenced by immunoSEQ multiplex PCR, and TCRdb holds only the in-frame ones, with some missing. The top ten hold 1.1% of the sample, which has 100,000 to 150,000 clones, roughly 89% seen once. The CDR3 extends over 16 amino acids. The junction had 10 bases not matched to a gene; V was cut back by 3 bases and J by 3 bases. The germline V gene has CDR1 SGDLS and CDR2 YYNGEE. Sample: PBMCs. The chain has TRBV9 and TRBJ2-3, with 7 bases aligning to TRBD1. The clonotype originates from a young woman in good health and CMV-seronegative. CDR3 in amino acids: CASSGLQGQSTDTQYF. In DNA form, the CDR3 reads TGTGCCAGCAGCGGGCTACAGGGACAGAGTACAGATACGCAGTATTTT.